These T cell receptor beta chains were read from a single sample in a study of PD-L1 blockade in urothelial cancer. Clones were read by immunoSEQ multiplex PCR, and TCRdb kept only the in-frame ones, dropping some. The sample yields 120,000 or so clones, approximately 85% seen once. This specimen was PBMCs, taken around atezolizumab (anti-PD-L1) treatment. The receptors were gathered from a man in his fifties or sixties with urothelial cancer. Each CDR3 is given with its conserved first and last residue. D genes are given only for firm matches. Size tells how often a clone was seen (once, few, many) or the class of an expanded clone, and some rows leave it out.

V gene	D gene	clone size	J gene	CDR3 DNA	CDR3 protein
TRBV9	NA	NA	TRBJ2-3	TGTGCCAGCAGCGTAGTGGGTGGCGGGTACACAGATACGCAGTATTTT	CASSVVGGGYTDTQYF
TRBV19	TRBD1	NA	TRBJ1-2	TGTGCCAGTATTCCCGGGACAGGGGGCTATGGCTACACCTTC	CASIPGTGGYGYTF
TRBV7-9	NA	NA	TRBJ2-5	TGTGCCAGCAGCTTATCTATCCGCCAAGAGACCCAGTACTTC	CASSLSIRQETQYF
TRBV2	TRBD1	once	TRBJ1-5	TGTGCCAGCAGGGGGACAGTGGACGCCCAGCATTTT	CASRGTVDAQHF
TRBV27	NA	NA	TRBJ2-7	TGTGCCAGCAGTATTACGGGTTTCTCCTACGAGCAGTACTTC	CASSITGFSYEQYF
TRBV2	NA	NA	TRBJ2-7	TGTGCCAGCAGCGCAATATTGGACAGAGCAACCTACGAGCAGTACTTC	CASSAILDRATYEQYF
TRBV27	NA	NA	TRBJ1-1	TGTGCCAGCCGGGACATCGGCGCTGAAGCTTTCTTT	CASRDIGAEAFF
TRBV7-9	TRBD1	few	TRBJ1-2	TGTGCCAGCAGCTTAACAGGGGGCGGTGGCTACACCTTC	CASSLTGGGGYTF
TRBV11-2	NA	NA	TRBJ2-1	TGTGCCAGCAGCTTAGACGGGAGTACGATCAATGAGCAGTTCTTC	CASSLDGSTINEQFF
TRBV30	TRBD1	NA	TRBJ1-2	TGTGCCTGGAGTACTAGGACAGGGGGCTTCTATGGCTACACCTTC	CAWSTRTGGFYGYTF
TRBV29-1	TRBD1	NA	TRBJ2-4	TGCAGCGTAAGGGACAGCCCAGCCAAAAACATTCAGTACTTC	CSVRDSPAKNIQYF
TRBV7-9	TRBD2	NA	TRBJ2-1	TGTGCCAGCAGGCCACCGGGACTAGCGGGAGAAAGGCAGTTCTTC	CASRPPGLAGERQFF
TRBV28	NA	NA	TRBJ1-1	TGTGCCAGCAGTTTGGAGGGGCGGGCTGAAGCTTTCTTT	CASSLEGRAEAFF
TRBV27	TRBD2	NA	TRBJ2-5	TGTGCCAGCAGTAACCGACTAGCGGGTTACCAAGAGACCCAGTACTTC	CASSNRLAGYQETQYF
TRBV4-1	NA	few	TRBJ1-5	TGCGCCAGCAGCCCCGATCAGGGTGAGCGTCAGCCCCAGCATTTT	CASSPDQGERQPQHF
TRBV5-1	NA	NA	TRBJ2-3	TGCGCCAGCACCTTTGAGGGTAGAGATACGCAGTATTTT	CASTFEGRDTQYF
TRBV4-2	TRBD2	NA	TRBJ2-1	TGTGCCAGCAGCCAAGATCCTAGCGGGAGGGCCTATGAGCAGTTCTTC	CASSQDPSGRAYEQFF
TRBV19	TRBD2	NA	TRBJ2-1	TGTGCCACCTTTAGCGGGAGCCGTGGGGAGCAGTTCTTC	CATFSGSRGEQFF
TRBV9	NA	NA	TRBJ1-6	TGTGCCAGCAGCGTAGACAGGGTTGGTTCACCCCTCCACTTT	CASSVDRVGSPLHF
TRBV30	TRBD2	NA	TRBJ2-5	TGTGCCTGGAGTGTACCCGCATGGGGGGGGAGAGAGACCCAGTACTTC	CAWSVPAWGGRETQYF
TRBV19	NA	NA	TRBJ1-1	TGTGCCAGTAGCGGACGGGGAGGAGTGAACACTGAAGCTTTCTTT	CASSGRGGVNTEAFF
TRBV28	TRBD1	NA	TRBJ2-7	TGTGCCAGCAGTCAAGACAGGGTGGCCTACGAGCAGTACTTC	CASSQDRVAYEQYF
TRBV7-9	NA	NA	TRBJ1-5	TGTGCCAGCAGCCAGAACAGTGGGGGGTATCAGCCCCAGCATTTT	CASSQNSGGYQPQHF
TRBV27	TRBD2	NA	TRBJ2-1	TGTGCCAGCAGTCTTCAGACTAGCGGGAGAATCTCCTACAATGAGCAGTTCTTC	CASSLQTSGRISYNEQFF
TRBV5-1	TRBD2	NA	TRBJ2-7	TGCGCCAGCAGCTTGGTAGGGAGACTAGCGGCAACCAACGAGCAGTACTTC	CASSLVGRLAATNEQYF
TRBV6-1	TRBD2	NA	TRBJ2-7	TGTGCCAGCAGTGCTCGTACAGCGGGAGGTTCCTACGAGCAGTACTTC	CASSARTAGGSYEQYF
TRBV7-2	NA	NA	TRBJ1-6	TGTGCCAGCAGCTTAAGTGTACGGGGTTCACCCCTCCACTTT	CASSLSVRGSPLHF
TRBV15	TRBD2	NA	TRBJ2-1	TGTGCCACCAGCAGAGATGGGACTAGCGCATACAATGAGCAGTTCTTC	CATSRDGTSAYNEQFF
TRBV5-4	NA	NA	TRBJ2-6	TGTGCCAGCAGCTTCGGCTCTGGGGCCAACGTCCTGACTTTC	CASSFGSGANVLTF
TRBV5-1	NA	NA	TRBJ2-7	TGCGCCAGTGCCGCAGGGTTGCCCTACGAGCAGTACTTC	CASAAGLPYEQYF
TRBV30	TRBD2	once	TRBJ2-7	TGTGCCTTAGCGGGAGGACGAGAGCAGTACTTC	CALAGGREQYF
TRBV4-2	NA	NA	TRBJ1-3	TGTGCCAGCAGCCAAAGAGTAGGGGACTTAACTGGAAACACCATATATTTT	CASSQRVGDLTGNTIYF
TRBV28	NA	NA	TRBJ1-1	TGTGCCAGCGGGGAGCGCTTTGAAGCTTTCTTT	CASGERFEAFF
TRBV7-2	TRBD1	NA	TRBJ1-4	TGTGCCAGCAGCTTAGACAGGGGCGGGAATGAAAAACTGTTTTTT	CASSLDRGGNEKLFF
TRBV12-2	NA	NA	TRBJ2-7	TGTGCAAGTCGCATAAGAGGGGGGGGGACCCGGCCCTACGAGCAGTACTTC	CASRIRGGGTRPYEQYF
TRBV27	TRBD2	NA	TRBJ2-1	TGTGCCAGCACCCGCCTCGCCCGGGAGGCCTACAATGAGCAGTTCTTC	CASTRLAREAYNEQFF
TRBV23-1	NA	few	TRBJ2-7	TGCGCCAGCAGTTTCAATCATAGTCGTATTTCCTACGAGCAGTACTTC	CASSFNHSRISYEQYF
TRBV5-4	NA	NA	TRBJ1-6	TGTGCCAGCAGCCAAGAAAGGGGGAGCTCCTATAATTCACCCCTCCACTTT	CASSQERGSSYNSPLHF
TRBV28	NA	NA	TRBJ2-5	TGTGCCAGCAGTTTAGGGAGTTCGGGTCGGGAGACCCAGTACTTC	CASSLGSSGRETQYF
TRBV28	TRBD2	NA	TRBJ2-5	TGTGCCAGCAGTGCCTGGACTAGCGGGAATCAAGAGACCCAGTACTTC	CASSAWTSGNQETQYF
TRBV19	TRBD2	NA	TRBJ2-3	TGTGCCAGTACACTAGCGGCTAGCACAGATACGCAGTATTTT	CASTLAASTDTQYF
TRBV29-1	TRBD1	NA	TRBJ1-2	TGCAGCGCGCTCCACAGGGGTTTAGCTAACTATGGCTACACCTTC	CSALHRGLANYGYTF
TRBV29-1	NA	NA	TRBJ1-1	TGCAGCGCCCAGGGAGGGATAAACACTGAAGCTTTCTTT	CSAQGGINTEAFF
TRBV7-9	TRBD1	NA	TRBJ1-6	TGTGCCAGCAGCTACTTGGGACAGACAACTGATTCACCCCTCCACTTT	CASSYLGQTTDSPLHF
TRBV11-2	TRBD2	once	TRBJ2-7	TGTGCCAGCAGCTGGACCGGGACTAGCGGGTCCCGGGAGGACGAGCAGTACTTC	CASSWTGTSGSREDEQYF
TRBV5-8	NA	once	TRBJ1-1	TGTGCCAGCAGCTTGGCCCCAGGGCAGAACACTGAAGCTTTCTTT	CASSLAPGQNTEAFF
TRBV5-1	NA	NA	TRBJ2-7	TGCGCCAGCAGCCTACTACAGGGTTCATCCTACGAGCAGTACTTC	CASSLLQGSSYEQYF
TRBV5-1	TRBD1	NA	TRBJ2-6	TGCGCCAGCACGGAAATACAGGGGGCTGGGGCCAACGTCCTGACTTTC	CASTEIQGAGANVLTF
TRBV6-5	TRBD2	NA	TRBJ2-4	TGTGCCAGCAGTTACGGACTAGCGGGCAAAAACATTCAGTACTTC	CASSYGLAGKNIQYF
TRBV9	TRBD1	NA	TRBJ1-3	TGTGCCAGCAGCGTAGGGGGGACAGGGGACCGAAACACCATATATTTT	CASSVGGTGDRNTIYF
TRBV28	NA	medium-sized	TRBJ2-7	TGTGCCAGCAGGGAGACAGGACCCCATGGCTACGAGCAGTACTTC	CASRETGPHGYEQYF